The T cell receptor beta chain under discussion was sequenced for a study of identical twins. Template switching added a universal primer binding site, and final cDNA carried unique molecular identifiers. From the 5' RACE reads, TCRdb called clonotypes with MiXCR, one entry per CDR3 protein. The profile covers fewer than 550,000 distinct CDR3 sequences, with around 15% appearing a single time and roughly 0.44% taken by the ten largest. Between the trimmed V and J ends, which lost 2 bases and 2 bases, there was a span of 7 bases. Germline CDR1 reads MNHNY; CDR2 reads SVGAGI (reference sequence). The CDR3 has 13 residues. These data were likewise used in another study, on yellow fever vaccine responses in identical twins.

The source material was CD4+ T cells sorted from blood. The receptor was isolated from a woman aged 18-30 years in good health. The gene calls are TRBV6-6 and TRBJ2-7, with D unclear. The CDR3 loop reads CASSYGITYEQYV. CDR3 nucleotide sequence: TGTGCCAGCAGTTACGGGATAACCTACGAGCAGTACGTC.